The 7 T cell receptor beta chains below all came from one sample that was sequenced in a study of vaccination effects on CD4 cells after COVID-19. Sequencing was preceded by expansion of antigen-specific CD4+ T cells with viral peptide pools in the ViraFEST assay. Culture proceeded for under twelve days, and CD4+ T cells were then isolated. Recipients of the vaccine had no prior SARS-CoV-2 infection and negative nucleocapsid antibodies. Sequenced by immunoSEQ multiplex PCR; TCRdb stores in-frame clones only, minus some. The sample contains tens of thousands of clones, approximately 80% of which appear only once. These receptors are not linked to any known antigen. This specimen was CD4+ T cells from PBMCs cultured with SARS-CoV-2 spike peptides, taken before COVID-19 vaccination. The receptor source for this set is a human donor who received a COVID-19 vaccine.

This clone was counted a single time. The chain joins TRBV25-1 to TRBJ1-2, with D uncertain. Germline CDR1 and CDR2: MGHDK and SYGVNS. The V and J ends lost 2 bases and 4 bases respectively, with 17 bases between them. The CDR3 runs 16 residues. CDR3 protein: CASSEVTGRAGYGYTF. In DNA form, the CDR3 reads TGTGCCAGCAGTGAAGTAACGGGCCGGGCAGGCTATGGCTACACCTTC.

This chain connects TRBV24-1 to TRBJ2-5, with D perhaps being TRBD1 or TRBD2 (6 bases each). Trimming stripped 6 bases from V and 1 base from J, with 8 bases between. This CDR3 has 13 residues. Germline CDR1 and CDR2: KGHDR and SFDVKD. CDR3 in DNA: TGTGCCACCAGTAAGGGGGGCCAAGAGACCCAGTACTTC. This translates into CATSKGGQETQYF.

The chain couples TRBV7-3 to TRBJ2-5; D may match TRBD1 or TRBD2 (6 bases each). Germline-derived CDR1 and CDR2 are SGHTA and FQGTGA. With 1 base removed from V and 1 base from J, the gap between germline ends came to 13 bases. The length of the CDR3 is 16 residues. CDR3 nucleotide sequence: TGTGCCAGCAGCTTAAGTGGGGGGCTACCCCAAGAGACCCAGTACTTC. Protein sequence: CASSLSGGLPQETQYF. Looking up the rest from reference TRBV7-3 and TRBJ2-5 gives the full variable domain: GAGVSQTPSNKVTEKGKYVELRCDPISGHTALYWYRQSLGQGPEFLIYFQGTGAADDSGLPNDRFFAVRPEGSVSTLKIQRTERGDSAVYLCASSLSGGLPQETQYFGPGTRLLVL.

The chain links TRBV9 to TRBJ1-4; possible D gene TRBD1, 5 bases. V lost 0 bases and J lost 7, with 25 bases in between. The CDR3 covers 19 residues. Looked up from germline, CDR1 is SGDLS and CDR2 is YYNGEE. The CDR3 DNA sequence: TGTGCCAGCAGCGTAGTACCACCACCAATCAGGGTGTTAAGTGAAAAACTGTTTTTT. This codes for CASSVVPPPIRVLSEKLFF.

The chain couples TRBV10-1 to TRBJ2-3, with TRBD2 identical over 7 bases. The CDR3 spans 16 residues. Trimming cost V 2 bases and J 4 bases; bases outside gene matches: 9. Germline CDR1 is WNHNN and CDR2 is SYGVQD (reference sequence). CDR3 sequence reads: CASSEGSTSEADTQYF. The CDR3 region has the DNA TGCGCCAGCAGTGAGGGCAGTACTAGCGAGGCAGATACGCAGTATTTT.

In DNA, the CDR3 is TGTGCCAGCAGCGGCGGAAACAGGGGGTACGGGGCCAACGTCCTGACTTTC. Residues: CASSGGNRGYGANVLTF. V and J are TRBV9 and TRBJ2-6; 8 nucleotides line up with TRBD1. This CDR3 region has 17 residues. Germline CDR1 is SGDLS and CDR2 is YYNGEE. The junction had 9 bases not matched to a gene; V was cut back by 3 bases and J by 4 bases.

The chain recombines TRBV24-1 with TRBJ2-1, with TRBD2 identical over 10 bases. V lost 4 bases and J lost 6; bases outside the gene matches: 5. Germline loops: CDR1 KGHDR, CDR2 SFDVKD. The CDR3 is 15 residues long. This chain's CDR3 is CATSDPRTSGNEQFF. Written as DNA, the CDR3 is TGTGCCACCAGTGACCCCCGGACTAGCGGCAATGAGCAGTTCTTC.